Each of the 23 T cell receptor beta chains below was sequenced from the same sample in a study of shared clonotypes between healthy human individuals. Sequencing used immunoSEQ multiplex PCR; TCRdb keeps in-frame clones, though not all of them. The top ten clones hold around a third of a sample with about 690,000 clones, 80% to 95% of them seen once. Input material: memory CD8+ T cells from PBMCs. Described subset: CD45RO+ cells pooled with CCR7-negative TemRA cells. The receptor set was obtained from a man aged 18-30 years in good health. Some clones in this sample may be carry-over from other donors' samples.

The chain couples TRBV5-5 to TRBJ2-3; D gene uncertain. Trimming shortened V by 2 bases and J by 6 bases, and 10 bases separated the two germline ends. The CDR3 is 13 residues long. Per the germline V gene, CDR1 is SGHKS and CDR2 is YYEKEE (reference sequence). This CDR3 reads CASSFGPRDTQYF. Written as DNA, the CDR3 is TGTGCCAGCAGCTTTGGGCCACGGGATACGCAGTATTTT.

The chain recombines TRBV9 with TRBJ2-1; 8 positions match TRBD1. V gave up 1 base and J gave up 7 bases; unmatched junction bases: 10. The CDR3 covers 16 residues. Germline loops: CDR1 SGDLS, CDR2 YYNGEE. The DNA for the CDR3 is TGTGCCAGCAGCGTACAGGGGGCTCCCGGGATGAATGAGCAGTTCTTC. This encodes CASSVQGAPGMNEQFF.

The CDR3 DNA is TGCAGCGTGATGGCGGGATACGAGCAGTACTTC. Its protein product is CSVMAGYEQYF. The chain links TRBV29-1 to TRBJ2-7, with a tentative D call TRBD2 (6 bases). This CDR3 region has 11 residues. Germline V gene data show CDR1 as SQVTM and CDR2 as ANQGSEA. V was shortened by 6 bases and J by 4 bases, with 10 bases between the two germline ends.

CDR3 DNA sequence: TGTGCCAGCAGTTTGATTCTGGGGGAGCAGTACTTC. Translation gives CASSLILGEQYF. V usage is TRBV27 and J usage is TRBJ2-7; D gene uncertain. The CDR3 runs to 12 residues. V shed 3 bases and J shed 7 bases, with 10 bases lying between them. Germline values: CDR1 MNHEY, CDR2 SMNVEV (reference sequence).

CDR3 bases: TGCGCCAGCCGTACAGGGGACGAGCAGTACTTC. It yields the protein CASRTGDEQYF. The V and J genes are TRBV5-1 and TRBJ2-7; 7 nucleotides match TRBD1. The length of the CDR3 is 11 residues. Unmatched junction bases numbered 3, after V lost 7 bases and J lost 5 bases. CDR1 is SGHRS and CDR2 is YFSETQ in the germline V gene. The full variable domain, in which reference TRBV5-1 and TRBJ2-7 provide the parts outside the CDR3, is KAGVTQTPRYLIKTRGQQVTLSCSPISGHRSVSWYQQTPGQGLQFLFEYFSETQRNKGNFPGRFSGRQFSNSRSEMNVSTLELGDSALYLCASRTGDEQYFGPGTRLTVT.

CDR3 DNA sequence: TGTGCCAGCAGCTTTATCCCAGGGGGCATTACTGAAGCTTTCTTT. Residues: CASSFIPGGITEAFF. This chain connects TRBV7-3 to TRBJ1-1; 8 bases fit TRBD1. This CDR3 is 15 amino acids long. V was clipped by 3 bases and J by 5 bases; unmatched bases: 8. Germline V CDR1 and CDR2: SGHTA, FQGTGA.

V is TRBV29-1 and J is TRBJ1-4; D is unclear. The germline CDR1 and CDR2 sequences are SQVTM and ANQGSEA. With 1 base removed from V and 5 bases from J, the gap between germline ends came to 8 bases. The CDR3 has 13 residues. CDR3 DNA sequence: TGCAGCGTTGAAGTCGGGTTCAATGAAAAACTGTTTTTT. Translating it yields CSVEVGFNEKLFF.

On this clone: Different DNA sequences within this sample yield the same CDR3. The genes are TRBV5-1 and TRBJ2-7; 7 bases are shared with TRBD1. The CDR3 contains 14 residues. The germline CDR1 and CDR2 sequences are SGHRS and YFSETQ. V trimming: 0 bases; J trimming: 2 bases; junction bases outside the gene matches: 2. The CDR3 DNA reads TGCGCCAGCAGCTTGGCGGGACAGACCTACGAGCAGTACTTC. This gives the protein CASSLAGQTYEQYF.

This chain connects TRBV4-3 to TRBJ2-3, with 9 bases lining up with TRBD2. V lost 6 bases, J lost 8 bases, and 0 bases stayed unmatched. The CDR3 contains 11 residues. CDR1 is LGHNA, CDR2 YSLEER, per germline. For the CDR3, the DNA is TGCGCCAGCAGGCGGGGGGGTACGCAGTATTTT. Protein: CASRRGGTQYF.

CDR3 DNA sequence: TGTGCCAGCAGTTACTCGGACAGCCAGACGCAGTATTTT. Protein product: CASSYSDSQTQYF. The J gene is TRBJ2-3, the V gene TRBV6-6; a possible D gene is TRBD1 (6 bases). V was pared by 0 bases and J by 9 bases, with 10 bases between. CDR1 is MNHNY and CDR2 is SVGAGI in the germline V gene (reference sequence). The CDR3 runs 13 residues.

The V gene is TRBV19, the J gene TRBJ2-7, with TRBD2 identical over 8 bases. In germline, CDR1 is LNHDA, CDR2 SQIVND (reference sequence). This CDR3 region has 14 residues. The V gene end was trimmed by 6 bases and the J gene end by 2 bases; junction bases not matched to a gene: 6. CDR3 protein: CASRSTSAPYEQYF. In DNA, the CDR3 is TGTGCCAGTAGATCGACTAGCGCGCCCTACGAGCAGTACTTC.

The CDR3 spells CASSIASGSTDTQYF. CDR3 sequence (DNA): TGTGCCAGCAGTATCGCTAGCGGGAGCACAGATACGCAGTATTTT. This sequence joins TRBV6-1 and TRBJ2-3; 8 bases fit TRBD2. The V segment lost 5 bases and the J segment 0 bases; nucleotides outside the gene matches: 4. The CDR3 is made up of 15 amino acids. Germline lookup yields CDR1 MNHNS and CDR2 SASEGT.

This chain connects TRBV19 to TRBJ1-5, with D maybe TRBD1 (5 bases). Germline CDR1 is LNHDA and CDR2 is SQIVND (reference sequence). Trimming took 5 bases from V and 6 from J, leaving 17 bases between them. CDR3 length: 15 residues. This CDR3 is CASSSSVQGPQPQHF. Written as DNA, the CDR3 is TGTGCCAGTAGTTCAAGTGTCCAGGGTCCTCAGCCCCAGCATTTT.

This clone was seen a single time. The V call is TRBV4-1, the J call TRBJ2-3; weak D call: TRBD1 (5 bases). The germline V gene encodes CDR1 MGHRA and CDR2 YSYEKL. V was trimmed by 1 base and J by 4 bases, leaving 9 bases between them. The CDR3 totals 14 residues. This CDR3 is CASSQAGLPDTQYF. CDR3 coding DNA: TGCGCCAGCAGCCAAGCAGGGTTACCAGATACGCAGTATTTT.

In the case of this clone: This likely stems from a read error, as it lies one base from a far larger clone. The same CDR3 also results from other DNA sequences found in this sample. The chain has TRBV28 and TRBJ1-2, with 9 bases matching TRBD1. V shed 0 bases and J 5 bases; nucleotides not matched to a gene: 1. Germline CDR1 is MDHEN and CDR2 is SYDVKM. The CDR3 length is 14 residues. CDR3 sequence reads: CASSLWGQGYGYTF. The CDR3 DNA reads as TGTGCCAGCAGTTTATGGGGACAGGGATATGGCTACACCTTC.

This clone was observed many times. V usage is TRBV11-3 and J usage is TRBJ2-7; D possibly corresponds to TRBD2 (6 bases). V lost 0 bases and J 5 bases, leaving 20 bases between the germline ends. This CDR3 comprises 17 residues. The germline gives CDR1 SGHNT, CDR2 YENEEA. CDR3 sequence: CASSLELKAGSNNEQYF. The DNA of the CDR3 is TGTGCCAGCAGCTTAGAACTAAAGGCCGGGAGTAACAACGAGCAGTACTTC.

For this clone: The identical CDR3 is also encoded by other nucleotide sequences in the sample. The V call is TRBV9, the J call TRBJ2-1, with unresolved D. CDR1 and CDR2 (germline): SGDLS, YYNGEE. The CDR3 loop spans 11 amino acids. Trimming removed 7 bases from V and 4 bases from J, with 6 bases in between. CDR3: CASGHYNEQFF. The CDR3 coding sequence is TGTGCCAGCGGGCATTACAATGAGCAGTTCTTC.

The chain links TRBV5-1 to TRBJ2-1; D is undetermined. The V and J ends lost 0 bases and 6 bases respectively, with 7 bases between them. The CDR3 has 13 residues. Germline V gives CDR1 SGHRS, CDR2 YFSETQ. The CDR3 reads CASSLDPVNEQFF. The CDR3 nucleotides are TGCGCCAGCAGCTTGGACCCTGTCAATGAGCAGTTCTTC.

V is TRBV6-5 and J is TRBJ2-1, with D possibly called TRBD1 or TRBD2 (5 bases each). The length of the CDR3 is 13 residues. V was shortened by 4 bases and J by 4 bases, with 8 bases between the two germline ends. Per the germline V gene, CDR1 is MNHEY and CDR2 is SVGAGI. CDR3 DNA: TGTGCCAGCAGTTCGGGACCTTACAATGAGCAGTTCTTC. It codes for CASSSGPYNEQFF.

This clone was observed once. Other DNA sequences in the same sample also yield this CDR3. The gene calls are TRBV27 and TRBJ2-7; D unclear. Germline loops: CDR1 MNHEY, CDR2 SMNVEV (reference sequence). Trimming took off 1 base at V and 2 bases at J, with 9 bases between the two ends. This CDR3 is built from 14 residues. The CDR3: CASSLFSGTYEQYF. In DNA, the CDR3 is TGTGCCAGCAGTTTATTTTCCGGTACCTACGAGCAGTACTTC.

This clone was seen a single time. Other nucleotide sequences in the sample specify the same CDR3. The J gene is TRBJ2-7, the V gene TRBV27; 7 bases are shared with TRBD1. The CDR3 contains 13 residues. Germline V gives CDR1 MNHEY, CDR2 SMNVEV (reference sequence). V lost 3 bases and J lost 3; bases outside the gene matches: 2. CDR3 sequence reads: CASSLTGNYEQYF. CDR3 nucleotides: TGTGCCAGCAGTTTGACAGGGAACTACGAGCAGTACTTC.

V gene TRBV4-3 combines with J gene TRBJ2-2, with D unclear. Looked up from germline, CDR1 is LGHNA and CDR2 is YSLEER. The CDR3 length is 14 residues. The V and J ends lost 0 bases and 5 bases respectively, with 7 bases between them. The CDR3 here is CASSQDIETGELFF. Here the CDR3 DNA reads TGCGCCAGCAGCCAAGATATAGAGACCGGGGAGCTGTTTTTT.

V gene TRBV27 combines with J gene TRBJ2-1, with D possibly being TRBD2 (5 bases). The V end lost 5 bases, the J end lost 4 bases, and 15 bases lay between the germline ends. Germline loops: CDR1 MNHEY, CDR2 SMNVEV (reference sequence). The CDR3 extends over 15 amino acids. This chain's CDR3 is CASSLQRKEYNEQFF. DNA of the CDR3: TGTGCCAGCAGTCTGCAGCGGAAGGAATACAATGAGCAGTTCTTC.